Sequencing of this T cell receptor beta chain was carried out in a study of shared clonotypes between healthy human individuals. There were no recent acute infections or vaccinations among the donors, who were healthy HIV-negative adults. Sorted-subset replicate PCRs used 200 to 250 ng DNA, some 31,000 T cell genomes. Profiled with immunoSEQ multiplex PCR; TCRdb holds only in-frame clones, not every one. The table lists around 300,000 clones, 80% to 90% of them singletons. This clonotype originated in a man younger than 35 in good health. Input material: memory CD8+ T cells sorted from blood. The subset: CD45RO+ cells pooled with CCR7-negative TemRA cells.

The DNA of the CDR3 is TGTGCCATCAGGCCTGACAGGGGCAGTCAGCCCCAGCATTTT. It translates to CAIRPDRGSQPQHF. V and J are TRBV10-3 and TRBJ1-5; 8 nucleotides line up with TRBD1. Trimming cost V 6 bases and J 6 bases; bases outside gene matches: 7. The CDR3 runs 14 residues. Germline V gene data show CDR1 as ENHRY and CDR2 as SYGVKD.